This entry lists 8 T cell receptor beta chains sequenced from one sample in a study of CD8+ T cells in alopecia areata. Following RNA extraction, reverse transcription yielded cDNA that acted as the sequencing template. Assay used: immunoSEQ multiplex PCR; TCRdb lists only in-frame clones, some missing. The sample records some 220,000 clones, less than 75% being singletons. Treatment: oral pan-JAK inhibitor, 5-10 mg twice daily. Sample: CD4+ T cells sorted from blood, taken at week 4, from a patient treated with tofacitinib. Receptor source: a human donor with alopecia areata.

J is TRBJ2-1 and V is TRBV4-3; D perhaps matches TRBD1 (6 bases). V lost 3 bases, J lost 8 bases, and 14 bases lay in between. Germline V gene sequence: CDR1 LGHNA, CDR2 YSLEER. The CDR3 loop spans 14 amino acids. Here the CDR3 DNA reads TGCGCCAGCAGCCAGCTGACAGGTCGGGATGAGCAGTTCTTC. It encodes CASSQLTGRDEQFF.

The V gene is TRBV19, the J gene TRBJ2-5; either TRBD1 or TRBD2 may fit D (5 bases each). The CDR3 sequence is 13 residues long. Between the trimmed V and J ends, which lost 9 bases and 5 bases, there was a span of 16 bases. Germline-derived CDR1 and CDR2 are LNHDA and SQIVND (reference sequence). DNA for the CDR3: TGTGCCAGCGAGGGCCAAAAGGGGGAGACCCAGTACTTC. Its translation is CASEGQKGETQYF.

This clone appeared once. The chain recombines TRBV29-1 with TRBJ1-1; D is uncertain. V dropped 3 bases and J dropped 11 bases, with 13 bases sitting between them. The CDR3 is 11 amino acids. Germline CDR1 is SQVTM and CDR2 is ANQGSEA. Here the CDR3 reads CSVEESVVAFF. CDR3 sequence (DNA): TGCAGCGTTGAGGAGTCGGTAGTGGCTTTCTTT.

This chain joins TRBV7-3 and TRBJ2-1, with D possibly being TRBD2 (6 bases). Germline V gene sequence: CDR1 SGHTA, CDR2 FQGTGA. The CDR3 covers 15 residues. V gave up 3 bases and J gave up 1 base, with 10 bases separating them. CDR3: CASSFGTDSYNEQFF. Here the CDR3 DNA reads TGTGCCAGCAGCTTCGGGACTGATTCCTACAATGAGCAGTTCTTC.

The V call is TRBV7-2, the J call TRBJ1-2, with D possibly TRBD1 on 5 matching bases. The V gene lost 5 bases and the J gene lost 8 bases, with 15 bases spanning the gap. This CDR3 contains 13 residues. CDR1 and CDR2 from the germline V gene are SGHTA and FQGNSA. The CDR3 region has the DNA TGTGCCAGCAGCGGGCGGCAGGGCAGAGGCTACACCTTC. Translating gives CASSGRQGRGYTF.

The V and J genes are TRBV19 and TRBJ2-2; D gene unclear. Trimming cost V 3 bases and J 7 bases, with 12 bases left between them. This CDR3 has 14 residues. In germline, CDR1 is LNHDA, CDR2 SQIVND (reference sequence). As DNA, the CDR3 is TGTGCCAGTAGTATGGGTCGCTCGGGCGGGGAGCTGTTTTTT. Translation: CASSMGRSGGELFF. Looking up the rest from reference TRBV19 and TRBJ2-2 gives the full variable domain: DGGITQSPKYLFRKEGQNVTLSCEQNLNHDAMYWYRQDPGQGLRLIYYSQIVNDFQKGDIAEGYSVSREKKESFPLTVTSAQKNPTAFYLCASSMGRSGGELFFGEGSRLTVL.

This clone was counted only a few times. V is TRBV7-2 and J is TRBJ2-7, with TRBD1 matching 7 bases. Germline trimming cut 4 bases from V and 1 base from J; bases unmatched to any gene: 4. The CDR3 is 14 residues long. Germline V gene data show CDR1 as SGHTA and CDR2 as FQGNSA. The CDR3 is CASSYGTASYEQYF. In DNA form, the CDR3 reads TGTGCCAGCAGCTACGGGACAGCTTCCTACGAGCAGTACTTC.

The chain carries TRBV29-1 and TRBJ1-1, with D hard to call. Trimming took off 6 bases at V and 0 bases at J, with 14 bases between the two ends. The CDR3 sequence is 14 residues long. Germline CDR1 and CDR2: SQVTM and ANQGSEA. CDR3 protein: CSVPSRSMNTEAFF. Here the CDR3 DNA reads TGCAGCGTCCCGAGCAGGTCCATGAACACTGAAGCTTTCTTT.